This is a list of T cell receptor beta chains from one sample in a study of control samples from healthy donors and cancer patients. Some clones are missing from TCRdb's copy, which holds only in-frame ones; the method was immunoSEQ multiplex PCR. Of about 130,000 clones in the sample, over 75% were seen once. The sequenced sample consisted of blood. The origin of the receptors is a man between 18 and 29 years old in good health. CDR3s include the opening cysteine and the closing phenylalanine or tryptophan. The D gene is left open where the match is weak. Clone size is given for some rows only: seen once, a few or many times, or a class if the clone is expanded.

abundance: NA
j_gene: TRBJ1-4
d_gene: TRBD1
v_gene: TRBV30
CDR3nt: TGTGCCTGGGCCCGGGACAGGCCAGCAACTAATGAAAAACTGTTTTTT
CDR3aa: CAWARDRPATNEKLFF

abundance: NA
j_gene: TRBJ2-1
d_gene: TRBD2
v_gene: TRBV24-1
CDR3nt: TGTGCCACCAGCGCTAGCGGGAGTCTTATAAATGAGCAGTTCTTC
CDR3aa: CATSASGSLINEQFF

abundance: NA
j_gene: TRBJ2-3
d_gene: TRBD2
v_gene: TRBV3-1/TRBV3-2
CDR3nt: TGTGCCAGCAGCCAAGGTGGGACTAGCGGGAAGTTTGGCACAGATACGCAGTATTTT
CDR3aa: CASSQGGTSGKFGTDTQYF

abundance: NA
j_gene: TRBJ2-7
d_gene: NA
v_gene: TRBV28
CDR3nt: TGTGCCAGCAATCAGGGTGGCCCCTACGAGCAGTACTTC
CDR3aa: CASNQGGPYEQYF

abundance: NA
j_gene: TRBJ1-6
d_gene: NA
v_gene: TRBV7-2
CDR3nt: TGTGCCAGCAGCTCCACGTTACAGGGTGTTTCTTATAATTCACCCCTCCACTTT
CDR3aa: CASSSTLQGVSYNSPLHF

abundance: NA
j_gene: TRBJ2-5
d_gene: NA
v_gene: TRBV28
CDR3nt: TGTGCCAGCAGTCCCCGCCCAGGGCCCCAAGAGACCCAGTACTTC
CDR3aa: CASSPRPGPQETQYF

abundance: NA
j_gene: TRBJ1-4
d_gene: NA
v_gene: TRBV7-9
CDR3nt: TGTGCCAGCAGCTTAGAATTCCGCAGGAACCGGGAAAAACTGTTTTTT
CDR3aa: CASSLEFRRNREKLFF

abundance: NA
j_gene: TRBJ1-1
d_gene: NA
v_gene: TRBV2
CDR3nt: TGTGCCAGCAGTGAAAGGGGGATGTCTATGAACACTGAAGCTTTCTTT
CDR3aa: CASSERGMSMNTEAFF

abundance: NA
j_gene: TRBJ2-2
d_gene: TRBD1
v_gene: TRBV14
CDR3nt: TGTGCCAGCAGCCAAGGACAGGGATTCGGGGAGCTGTTTTTT
CDR3aa: CASSQGQGFGELFF

abundance: NA
j_gene: TRBJ1-6
d_gene: TRBD1
v_gene: TRBV27
CDR3nt: TGTGCCAGCAGTTCGGACAGGAATAATTCACCCCTCCACTTT
CDR3aa: CASSSDRNNSPLHF

abundance: once
j_gene: TRBJ2-1
d_gene: NA
v_gene: TRBV7-3
CDR3nt: TGTGCCAGCAGATTGGGGGGCGGCAATGAGCAGTTCTTC
CDR3aa: CASRLGGGNEQFF

abundance: NA
j_gene: TRBJ2-3
d_gene: TRBD1
v_gene: TRBV11-3
CDR3nt: TGTGCCAGCAGCTCGGACAGGGGCACAGATACGCAGTATTTT
CDR3aa: CASSSDRGTDTQYF

abundance: once
j_gene: TRBJ1-2
d_gene: TRBD1
v_gene: TRBV7-6
CDR3nt: TGTGCCAGCAGCTCCTTAACCGACAGGGGCGGCTATGGCTACACCTTC
CDR3aa: CASSSLTDRGGYGYTF

abundance: once
j_gene: TRBJ1-6
d_gene: TRBD1
v_gene: TRBV12-3/TRBV12-4
CDR3nt: TGTGCCAGCAGCGCCAGGGGGCCTTCACCCCTCCACTTT
CDR3aa: CASSARGPSPLHF

abundance: NA
j_gene: TRBJ2-4
d_gene: NA
v_gene: TRBV11-2
CDR3nt: TGTGCCAGCAGCTCCATACAGGGATGGAACATTCAGTACTTC
CDR3aa: CASSSIQGWNIQYF

abundance: NA
j_gene: TRBJ1-1
d_gene: NA
v_gene: TRBV5-4
CDR3nt: TGTGCCAGCAGCCCCCGGGGCGGTCTGAACACTGAAGCTTTCTTT
CDR3aa: CASSPRGGLNTEAFF

abundance: NA
j_gene: TRBJ1-2
d_gene: NA
v_gene: TRBV29-1
CDR3nt: TGCAGCGTTGAGGGGGGCGCCTCCTATGGCTACACCTTC
CDR3aa: CSVEGGASYGYTF

abundance: NA
j_gene: TRBJ1-1
d_gene: NA
v_gene: TRBV11-2
CDR3nt: TGTGCCAGCAGCTCGCCGTGGGAGAACACTGAAGCTTTCTTT
CDR3aa: CASSSPWENTEAFF

abundance: NA
j_gene: TRBJ1-5
d_gene: TRBD1
v_gene: TRBV6-6
CDR3nt: TGTGCCAGCAATCCCGGGACAGGGAACAATCAGCCCCAGCATTTT
CDR3aa: CASNPGTGNNQPQHF